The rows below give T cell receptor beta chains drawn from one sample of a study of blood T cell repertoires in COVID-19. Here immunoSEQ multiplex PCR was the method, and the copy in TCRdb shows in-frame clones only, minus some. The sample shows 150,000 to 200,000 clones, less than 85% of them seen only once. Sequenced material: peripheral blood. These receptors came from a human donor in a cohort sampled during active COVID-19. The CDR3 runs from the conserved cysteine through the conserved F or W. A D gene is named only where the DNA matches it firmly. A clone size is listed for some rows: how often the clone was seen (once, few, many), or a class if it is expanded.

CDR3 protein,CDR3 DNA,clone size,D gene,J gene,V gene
CASSLEQGLKSGTEAFF,TGTGCCAGCAGCTTAGAACAGGGCCTGAAATCGGGCACTGAAGCTTTCTTT,.,.,TRBJ1-1,TRBV7-9
CASRTGKAAGNTIYF,TGTGCCAGCAGGACAGGGAAGGCAGCTGGAAACACCATATATTTT,.,TRBD1,TRBJ1-3,TRBV13
CSVALGQGANYEQYF,TGCAGCGTTGCCCTGGGACAGGGGGCTAACTACGAGCAGTACTTC,.,TRBD1,TRBJ2-7,TRBV29-1
CASSLGLRGSGNTIYF,TGTGCCAGCAGCTTAGGCCTTCGGGGCTCTGGAAACACCATATATTTT,.,.,TRBJ1-3,TRBV13
CASTSWGVDMNTEAFF,TGTGCCAGCACCTCGTGGGGTGTGGACATGAACACTGAAGCTTTCTTT,.,.,TRBJ1-1,TRBV6-6
CASSLVPGQLNTEAFF,TGTGCCAGCAGCTTGGTACCGGGACAACTGAACACTGAAGCTTTCTTT,few,.,TRBJ1-1,TRBV5-6
CASSLLAGLQETQYF,TGTGCCAGCAGCTTACTAGCGGGGCTCCAAGAGACCCAGTACTTC,once,TRBD2,TRBJ2-5,TRBV11-2
CASSFRLAVNTGELFF,TGTGCCAGCAGCTTCCGACTAGCGGTAAACACCGGGGAGCTGTTTTTT,.,TRBD2,TRBJ2-2,TRBV7-6
CASSLNEVTQYF,TGTGCCAGCAGCTTGAACGAGGTAACGCAGTATTTT,.,.,TRBJ2-3,TRBV5-6
CASSAGLASNEQFF,TGCGCCAGCAGCGCCGGACTAGCGTCCAATGAGCAGTTCTTC,.,TRBD2,TRBJ2-1,TRBV5-1
CASRRDGTDTQYF,TGTGCCAGTAGGCGGGACGGCACAGATACGCAGTATTTT,.,.,TRBJ2-3,TRBV19
CASSEVMETQYF,TGTGCCAGCAGTGAAGTAATGGAGACCCAGTACTTC,.,.,TRBJ2-5,TRBV6-1
CASSLVVRDRGRKDYGYTF,TGTGCCAGCAGCTTAGTAGTCCGGGACAGGGGGCGAAAAGACTATGGCTACACCTTC,.,TRBD1,TRBJ1-2,TRBV7-9
CASSLDGRYTGELFF,TGCGCCAGCAGCTTGGATGGCAGGTACACCGGGGAGCTGTTTTTT,.,.,TRBJ2-2,TRBV5-1
CASGLVPVTSGSSSYEQYF,TGTGCTAGTGGTTTGGTACCGGTAACTAGCGGGTCTAGCTCCTACGAGCAGTACTTC,.,TRBD2,TRBJ2-7,TRBV12-5
CASSRDRGISGNTIYF,TGTGCCAGCAGCCGAGACAGGGGGATCTCTGGAAACACCATATATTTT,.,TRBD1,TRBJ1-3,TRBV7-6
CASDSGTANSPLHF,TGTGCCAGCGACTCGGGGACAGCCAATTCACCCCTCCACTTT,.,TRBD1,TRBJ1-6,TRBV2
CASSFRARGRNYGYTF,TGTGCCAGCAGCTTTCGAGCCAGGGGAAGGAACTATGGCTACACCTTC,.,.,TRBJ1-2,TRBV13
CASSLVGGPSTDTQYF,TGCGCCAGCAGCTTAGTGGGGGGGCCTAGCACAGATACGCAGTATTTT,.,.,TRBJ2-3,TRBV5-1
CASSQTTSLADTQYF,TGTGCCAGCAGCCAAACCACTAGCCTGGCAGATACGCAGTATTTT,.,.,TRBJ2-3,TRBV9
CASSSDIGSGYTF,TGTGCCAGCAGCTCGGACATCGGTAGCGGCTACACCTTC,.,.,TRBJ1-2,TRBV11-1
CASSQGGTEAFF,TGTGCCAGCTCCCAGGGGGGAACTGAAGCTTTCTTT,.,TRBD1,TRBJ1-1,TRBV18
CASSRDRVSNQPQHF,TGTGCCAGCAGTCGGGACAGGGTTAGCAATCAGCCCCAGCATTTT,.,TRBD1,TRBJ1-5,TRBV2
CASSQHGANQPQHF,TGTGCCAGCAGCCAACACGGAGCCAATCAGCCCCAGCATTTT,once,.,TRBJ1-5,TRBV16
CASSFFDSTYEQYF,TGTGCCAGCAGCTTTTTTGACTCAACCTACGAGCAGTACTTC,few,.,TRBJ2-7,TRBV7-8
CASSLTVFLNTEAFF,TGTGCCAGCAGCTTGACAGTTTTTCTGAACACTGAAGCTTTCTTT,.,.,TRBJ1-1,TRBV7-8
CASSSGTGVRGYTF,TGCGCCAGCAGCTCCGGGACAGGGGTGAGAGGCTACACCTTC,.,TRBD1,TRBJ1-2,TRBV5-1
CASRTPGDTQYF,TGTGCCAGCAGGACTCCCGGAGATACGCAGTATTTT,.,.,TRBJ2-3,TRBV6-5
CASSSGGGASYNEQFF,TGTGCCAGCAGCTCGGGGGGGGGCGCATCCTACAATGAGCAGTTCTTC,.,TRBD2,TRBJ2-1,TRBV5-4
CASNRDRTYNEQFF,TGTGCCAGTAACCGGGACAGGACCTACAATGAGCAGTTCTTC,.,TRBD1,TRBJ2-1,TRBV19
CAWIGVRGYTF,TGTGCCTGGATAGGGGTTCGTGGCTACACCTTC,.,.,TRBJ1-2,TRBV30
CASSSFSSGGPDTQYF,TGTGCCAGCAGCTCCTTCTCTAGCGGGGGGCCAGATACGCAGTATTTT,once,TRBD2,TRBJ2-3,TRBV13
CASSLTGQPWNTEAFF,TGTGCCAGCAGCTTAACAGGACAGCCTTGGAACACTGAAGCTTTCTTT,.,.,TRBJ1-1,TRBV13
CASSQGGDTEAFF,TGTGCCAGTAGTCAGGGAGGGGACACTGAAGCTTTCTTT,once,.,TRBJ1-1,TRBV19
CASSPSGEDTEAFF,TGTGCCAGCTCCCCTTCCGGGGAGGACACTGAAGCTTTCTTT,.,.,TRBJ1-1,TRBV18
CAWGTGGAYEKLFF,TGTGCCTGGGGGACGGGGGGCGCTTACGAAAAACTGTTTTTT,.,.,TRBJ1-4,TRBV30
CASSSGNTIYF,TGTGCCAGCAGCTCCGGAAACACCATATATTTT,.,.,TRBJ1-3,TRBV12-3/TRBV12-4
CASSPRGSGAYEQYF,TGTGCCAGCAGCCCGCGGGGTAGCGGGGCCTACGAGCAGTACTTC,few,TRBD2,TRBJ2-7,TRBV7-8